Shown below are 2 T cell receptor beta chains from a single sample sequenced in a study of CD8+CD57+ T cells in acquired aplastic anemia. CDR3 and TCR beta VDJ profiling relied on a genomic DNA template. Each CDR3 protein is one row after TCRdb ran MiXCR on the reads. The repertoire holds some 150,000 distinct CDR3 sequences, with more than 35% as singletons. The sequenced material came from sorted CD4+, CD8+, or CD8+CD57+ T cells (not recorded which) from PBMCs. The receptors derive from a human donor in good health, serving as a control.

Turning to this clonotype: The germline gene is not matched at one end of the junction; a read error may be the cause. This chain connects TRBV2 to TRBJ2-5, with D possibly TRBD1 on 6 matching bases. CDR1 SNHLY and CDR2 FYNNEI come from the germline V gene. This CDR3 comprises 14 residues. The CDR3 DNA is TGTGCCATCAGTCTTTCAGGGGCCCAAGAGACCCAGTACTTC. Translated: CAISLSGAQETQYF.

Ten or more counts support this clonotype. In DNA, the CDR3 is TGTGCCAGCAGTGAAGGGGGACGGAACGTTTACAATGAGCAGTTCTTC. Translated: CASSEGGRNVYNEQFF. The gene calls are TRBV6-1 and TRBJ2-1; D assignment may be TRBD1 or TRBD2 (5 bases each). The CDR3 runs to 16 residues. Per germline, CDR1 MNHNS and CDR2 SASEGT. The ends were cut back, 1 base at V and 4 bases at J, with 14 bases in the middle.